The text below deals with one T cell receptor (beta chain). The V and J ends lost 6 bases and 6 bases, in that order; junction bases with no gene match: 10. Germline V gene data show CDR1 as SGHAT and CDR2 as FQNNGV. The CDR3 extends over 16 amino acids. The record originates from a study of T cell changes during pregnancy in multiple sclerosis. Sequenced by immunoSEQ multiplex PCR; TCRdb stores in-frame clones only, minus some. The sample carries some 90,000 clones, more than 90% recorded once. V gene TRBV11-2 combines with J gene TRBJ2-1; 11 bases align to TRBD2. This material consisted of peripheral blood, taken in the first trimester of pregnancy. The source is a female donor with multiple sclerosis, enrolled in a pregnancy study. The CDR3 nucleotides are TGTGCCAGCAGGGATCTAGCGGGAGGAATCGTCAATGAGCAGTTCTTC. Translation gives CASRDLAGGIVNEQFF.